Listed below are T cell receptor beta chains from one sample, sequenced in a study of blood T cell repertoires in COVID-19. Repertoires were generated with immunoSEQ multiplex PCR, while TCRdb's copy carries only in-frame clones and drops some. The sample has around 280,000 clones, roughly 90% seen once. Sequenced material: peripheral blood. The receptor set was obtained from a young woman with COVID-19, enrolled during active disease. Each CDR3 is given with its conserved first and last residue. A D gene is named only where the DNA matches it firmly. Clone size appears in some rows only: once, few, many, or a class for an expanded clone.

CASSLFNRGGYTF,TGTGCCAGCAGTTTATTCAACAGGGGTGGCTACACCTTC,TRBJ1-2,NA,TRBV28,TRBD1
CAWTPLAQDNEQFF,TGTGCCTGGACTCCACTAGCGCAGGACAATGAGCAGTTCTTC,TRBJ2-1,NA,TRBV30,TRBD2
CASSKGYGDQPQHF,TGCGCCAGCAGCAAGGGGTATGGGGATCAGCCCCAGCATTTT,TRBJ1-5,NA,TRBV5-1,NA
CSATVAYGYTF,TGCAGCGCGACAGTCGCATATGGCTACACCTTC,TRBJ1-2,NA,TRBV29-1,NA
CASSLGAGQGLTLHF,TGTGCCAGCAGCTTAGGGGCCGGCCAGGGGCTTACCCTCCACTTT,TRBJ1-6,NA,TRBV7-2,NA
CASSDVAGAAGELFF,TGTGCCAGCAGCGATGTGGCGGGAGCGGCCGGGGAGCTGTTTTTT,TRBJ2-2,NA,TRBV9,TRBD2
CATSDSGTGIKTQYF,TGTGCCACCAGTGATTCGGGGACAGGGATAAAGACCCAGTACTTC,TRBJ2-5,once,TRBV24-1,TRBD1
CASSSAGTPASPLHF,TGCGCCAGCAGCTCGGCCGGGACTCCTGCCTCACCCCTCCACTTT,TRBJ1-6,NA,TRBV5-1,NA
CAAQGTNEKLFF,TGTGCTGCTCAGGGGACTAATGAAAAACTGTTTTTT,TRBJ1-4,NA,TRBV30,NA
CASSLASLHTGELFF,TGTGCCAGCAGCCTCGCTAGCTTACACACCGGGGAGCTGTTTTTT,TRBJ2-2,NA,TRBV7-6,NA
CASSAGNQPQHF,TGTGCCAGCAGTGCCGGGAATCAGCCCCAGCATTTT,TRBJ1-5,few,TRBV28,NA
CAWTPDRLAGETQYF,TGTGCCTGGACCCCGGATCGACTAGCTGGCGAGACCCAGTACTTC,TRBJ2-5,NA,TRBV30,TRBD2
CAWSPRLQETQYF,TGTGCCTGGAGTCCCCGTTTACAAGAGACCCAGTACTTC,TRBJ2-5,NA,TRBV30,NA
CATKGAGQETQYF,TGTGCCACCAAGGGAGCGGGCCAAGAGACCCAGTACTTC,TRBJ2-5,NA,TRBV24-1,NA
CASSLTHEGLALHF,TGTGCCAGCTCCCTAACCCACGAGGGTTTGGCCCTCCACTTT,TRBJ1-6,once,TRBV18,NA
CASSLATGHGYTF,TGTGCCAGCAGCTTAGCGACAGGGCATGGCTACACCTTC,TRBJ1-2,NA,TRBV5-4,TRBD1
CAISGGLLSTDTQYF,TGTGCCATCAGCGGGGGACTTTTGAGCACAGATACGCAGTATTTT,TRBJ2-3,NA,TRBV10-3,NA
CAISDGDRVNSPLHF,TGTGCCATCAGTGATGGGGACAGGGTGAATTCACCCCTCCACTTT,TRBJ1-6,NA,TRBV10-3,TRBD1
CASSVGGGGYEQYF,TGTGCCAGCAGCGTAGGAGGGGGTGGCTACGAGCAGTACTTC,TRBJ2-7,NA,TRBV9,NA
CASSQARQVEKLFF,TGCGCCAGCAGCCAAGCGCGACAGGTTGAAAAACTGTTTTTT,TRBJ1-4,NA,TRBV4-1,NA
CASSFYSNQPQHF,TGTGCCAGCAGTTTTTATAGCAATCAGCCCCAGCATTTT,TRBJ1-5,NA,TRBV12-3/TRBV12-4,NA
CASSFTGGVSDGYTF,TGCGCCAGCAGCTTTACAGGGGGCGTTTCTGATGGCTACACCTTC,TRBJ1-2,NA,TRBV5-1,TRBD1
CSAGAYDEQYF,TGCAGTGCTGGGGCCTACGACGAGCAGTACTTC,TRBJ2-7,NA,TRBV20-1,NA
CASSVTGGPLGTFF,TGTGCCAGTAGTGTCACCGGGGGGCCCCTCGGGACTTTCTTT,TRBJ1-1,NA,TRBV19,NA
CASSKQGAYEKLFF,TGTGCCAGCAGCAAACAGGGGGCTTATGAAAAACTGTTTTTT,TRBJ1-4,NA,TRBV21-1,NA
CASSRAGGFTYNEQFF,TGCGCCAGCAGCAGAGCGGGAGGGTTTACGTACAATGAGCAGTTCTTC,TRBJ2-1,NA,TRBV5-1,TRBD2
CASSMGTGGGEQYF,TGTGCCAGCAGCATGGGGACAGGGGGGGGCGAGCAGTACTTC,TRBJ2-7,NA,TRBV11-3,TRBD1
CASSTRLNYEQYF,TGTGCCAGTAGTACCCGACTAAACTACGAGCAGTACTTC,TRBJ2-7,NA,TRBV19,NA
CASSIRGGQGGSGANVLTF,TGTGCCAGTAGTATACGTGGTGGACAGGGGGGATCTGGGGCCAACGTCCTGACTTTC,TRBJ2-6,NA,TRBV19,TRBD1
CASSPPASSYEQYF,TGTGCCAGCTCACCACCGGCAAGTTCCTACGAGCAGTACTTC,TRBJ2-7,once,TRBV18,NA
CASRLDRGSGNTIYF,TGTGCCAGCAGGTTGGACAGGGGATCTGGAAACACCATATATTTT,TRBJ1-3,NA,TRBV2,TRBD1
CASSPGTRNWELFF,TGCGCCAGCAGCCCGGGGACTAGAAACTGGGAGCTGTTTTTT,TRBJ2-2,once,TRBV4-1,TRBD2
CASSLVSGTGRGYTF,TGTGCCAGCAGCTTGGTGTCTGGGACAGGTCGTGGCTACACCTTC,TRBJ1-2,once,TRBV5-4,TRBD1
CASSFRTSGGGFYNEQFF,TGCGCCAGCAGCTTCAGGACTAGCGGAGGGGGGTTCTACAATGAGCAGTTCTTC,TRBJ2-1,NA,TRBV5-1,TRBD2
CASSRTGTEAFF,TGTGCCAGCAGCCGGACAGGGACTGAAGCTTTCTTT,TRBJ1-1,NA,TRBV6-5,TRBD1
CASSQGTASYNEQFF,TGCGCCAGCAGCCAAGGGACTGCCTCCTACAATGAGCAGTTCTTC,TRBJ2-1,NA,TRBV4-3,NA
CASSISQSNQPQHF,TGTGCCAGCAGCATCAGTCAGAGCAATCAGCCCCAGCATTTT,TRBJ1-5,NA,TRBV7-2,NA
CASSHNSYSGANVLTF,TGCGCCAGCAGCCATAACAGTTACTCTGGGGCCAACGTCCTGACTTTC,TRBJ2-6,NA,TRBV4-3,NA
CASGRASGTLYNEQFF,TGTGCCAGCGGGAGGGCTAGCGGTACACTATACAATGAGCAGTTCTTC,TRBJ2-1,NA,TRBV9,TRBD2
CASSSRTGQNSPLHF,TGTGCCAGCAGCTCAAGGACAGGGCAGAATTCACCCCTCCACTTT,TRBJ1-6,NA,TRBV9,TRBD1
CAWSVGGPGNTIYF,TGTGCCTGGAGTGTAGGGGGACCTGGAAACACCATATATTTT,TRBJ1-3,NA,TRBV30,NA
CASSELLAGGADTQYF,TGTGCCAGCAGTGAACTCCTAGCGGGAGGCGCAGATACGCAGTATTTT,TRBJ2-3,NA,TRBV25-1,TRBD2
CASSAQPSYNEQFF,TGTGCCAGCAGCGCACAGCCCTCCTACAATGAGCAGTTCTTC,TRBJ2-1,once,TRBV7-9,NA
CASSRRPQGGTEVTDTQYF,TGCGCCAGCAGCCGTCGGCCCCAGGGAGGGACGGAGGTAACAGATACGCAGTATTTT,TRBJ2-3,NA,TRBV4-1,TRBD2
CASRGQGFSPLHF,TGTGCCAGCAGGGGACAGGGGTTTTCACCCCTCCACTTT,TRBJ1-6,many,TRBV28,TRBD1
CASRFPGAGGVGELFF,TGTGCCAGCAGATTCCCAGGAGCGGGAGGCGTCGGGGAGCTGTTTTTT,TRBJ2-2,NA,TRBV28,TRBD2
CATSDFSPGDTEAFF,TGTGCCACCAGTGATTTCTCCCCGGGGGACACTGAAGCTTTCTTT,TRBJ1-1,NA,TRBV24-1,NA
CAVRGGNTGELFF,TGTGCTGTACGAGGGGGAAACACCGGGGAGCTGTTTTTT,TRBJ2-2,NA,TRBV19,NA
CASPASGGRNTGELFF,TGCGCCAGCCCGGCCTCGGGGGGTCGGAACACCGGGGAGCTGTTTTTT,TRBJ2-2,NA,TRBV5-1,TRBD2
CASSDSLGQGTYGYTF,TGTGCCAGCAGCGATAGCCTCGGACAGGGAACCTATGGCTACACCTTC,TRBJ1-2,NA,TRBV9,TRBD1
CASSLARDKQYF,TGTGCCAGCAGTTTAGCCCGGGATAAGCAGTACTTC,TRBJ2-7,NA,TRBV28,NA
CASSLGFSYEQYF,TGTGCCAGCAGTTTGGGCTTCTCCTACGAGCAGTACTTC,TRBJ2-7,NA,TRBV12-3/TRBV12-4,NA
CASSPPGILTGSLTGELFF,TGTGCCAGCAGTCCCCCCGGGATTTTAACGGGAAGTCTCACCGGGGAGCTGTTTTTT,TRBJ2-2,NA,TRBV28,NA
CASRQGASVDQPQHF,TGTGCCAGCAGACAGGGGGCGTCGGTGGATCAGCCCCAGCATTTT,TRBJ1-5,NA,TRBV6-5,TRBD1
CAISELAGRVEQFF,TGTGCCATCAGTGAGCTAGCGGGACGCGTTGAGCAGTTCTTC,TRBJ2-1,NA,TRBV10-3,TRBD2